Sequencing of this T cell receptor (beta chain) was carried out in a study of cytomegalovirus exposure and HLA in healthy donors. Worth noting for this clone: Its antigen is as yet unknown.

Each of the donors was a healthy bone marrow donor. PCR amplification relied on 60 Vbeta primers (plus 13 Jbeta primers). Measured with immunoSEQ multiplex PCR; TCRdb has only the in-frame clones, and not every one. This sample has under 200,000 clones, with 84% found just once. After removal of 8 bases from V and 2 bases from J, the junction contained 9 bases not matched to a gene. This CDR3 comprises 14 residues. Germline V gives CDR1 MNHEY, CDR2 SMNVEV (reference sequence). Findings of the study overall: Presence/absence analyses treated sequencing depth as roughly uniform across donors. It was reported that TCR beta sequences correctly inferred the HLA-A and HLA-B alleles for most subjects. TCR beta chains numbering under 200 were designated cytomegalovirus-associated.

The TCR originated in a boy younger than 18 in good health and CMV-seronegative. This rearrangement joins TRBV27 to TRBJ2-7, with 7 bases fitting TRBD1. The sample consisted of PBMCs. This CDR3 reads CASRPTGDPYEQYF. CDR3 nucleotides: TGTGCCAGCCGCCCCACAGGGGACCCCTACGAGCAGTACTTC.